A single sample is the source of the 18 T cell receptor beta chains below, sequenced in a study of cytomegalovirus exposure and HLA in healthy donors. The primer mix had 60 Vbeta and 13 Jbeta primers. Assay used: immunoSEQ multiplex PCR; TCRdb lists only in-frame clones, some missing. Listed are 150,000 to 200,000 clones; 2.1% falls within the top ten. Sequencing was done on a sample of PBMCs. These receptor sequences come from a man aged 30 to 39 in good health and CMV-seronegative.

V is TRBV27 and J is TRBJ1-1, with D unresolved. CDR1 MNHEY and CDR2 SMNVEV come from the germline V gene (reference sequence). The CDR3 is 14 amino acids. Between the trimmed V and J ends, which lost 2 bases and 4 bases, there was a span of 11 bases. CDR3 bases: TGTGCCAGCAGTTTAGGTTTAGGGAGCACTGAAGCTTTCTTT. Its protein is CASSLGLGSTEAFF.

This chain connects TRBV19 to TRBJ2-5; D is ambiguous. Germline-derived CDR1 and CDR2 are LNHDA and SQIVND (reference sequence). This CDR3 contains 14 residues. The V gene lost 4 bases and the J gene lost 5 bases, with 14 bases spanning the gap. CDR3 nucleotides: TGTGCCAGTAGTACCTTCCCTAACCGGGAGACCCAGTACTTC. Residues: CASSTFPNRETQYF.

The chain couples TRBV5-6 to TRBJ1-5; 7 bases line up with TRBD1. CDR1 SGHDT and CDR2 YYEEEE come from the germline V gene. With 4 bases clipped from V and 5 bases from J, the junction kept 6 bases outside the gene matches. This CDR3 has 14 amino acids. DNA of the CDR3: TGTGCCAGCAGCGTGGGACAGTTATATCAGCCCCAGCATTTT. It is translated as CASSVGQLYQPQHF.

The chain couples TRBV4-1 to TRBJ2-2; 7 positions agree with TRBD2. Trimming removed 3 bases from V and 4 bases from J; junction bases left unmatched: 5. Looked up from germline, CDR1 is MGHRA and CDR2 is YSYEKL. The CDR3 runs 15 residues. Here the CDR3 DNA reads TGCGCCAGCAGCCATCGGGGCGGGAGCACCGGGGAGCTGTTTTTT. Encoded protein: CASSHRGGSTGELFF.

The rearrangement links TRBV7-2 to TRBJ2-5; 8 bases are a match to TRBD2. CDR1 and CDR2 from the germline V gene are SGHTA and FQGNSA. Trimming cost V 6 bases and J 11 bases; bases outside gene matches: 5. The CDR3 covers 11 residues. The CDR3 region has the DNA TGTGCCAGCAGTTACGGGGGGGAGCAGTACTTC. Translation: CASSYGGEQYF.

The chain recombines TRBV5-5 with TRBJ2-4; 7 nucleotides agree with TRBD2. Germline V lookup: CDR1 SGHKS, CDR2 YYEKEE (reference sequence). This CDR3 is built from 15 residues. J gave up 6 bases and V 4 bases, and 10 bases lay outside the gene matches. The DNA for the CDR3 is TGTGCCAGCAGCCAATCCCTGGAGCGGGGAAACATTCAGTACTTC. Translating it yields CASSQSLERGNIQYF.

V usage is TRBV18 and J usage is TRBJ2-7; a weak D match, TRBD1 (5 bases). The CDR3 consists of 12 residues. V dropped 3 bases and J dropped 6 bases, with 9 bases sitting between them. Germline V lookup: CDR1 KGHSH, CDR2 LQKENI. For the CDR3, the DNA is TGTGCCAGCTCACCGCAGGGTCTCGAGCAGTACTTC. Protein product: CASSPQGLEQYF.

The J gene is TRBJ2-3, the V gene TRBV5-1, with 11 bases aligning to TRBD2. V lost 3 bases, J lost 2 bases, and 5 bases stayed unmatched. The CDR3 contains 16 residues. Germline V CDR1 and CDR2: SGHRS, YFSETQ. The CDR3 loop is CASSSGTSGYTDTQYF. CDR3 nucleotides: TGCGCCAGCAGCTCCGGGACTAGCGGCTACACAGATACGCAGTATTTT.

The chain combines TRBV27 with TRBJ1-4; 8 nucleotides agree with TRBD1. The J segment lost 7 bases and the V segment lost 11 bases, leaving 12 bases of the junction unmatched. CDR3 length: 14 residues. Germline V gene data show CDR1 as MNHEY and CDR2 as SMNVEV (reference sequence). For the CDR3, the DNA is TGTGCCGCAGGCAGGGGGCCCCGGATTGAAAAACTGTTTTTT. Translated: CAAGRGPRIEKLFF.

J is TRBJ2-7 and V is TRBV27; a possible D gene is TRBD1 (5 bases). Germline-derived CDR1 and CDR2 are MNHEY and SMNVEV (reference sequence). This CDR3 has 15 amino acids. Trimming removed 6 bases at V and 0 bases at J, with 15 bases between. The CDR3 region has the DNA TGTGCCAGCAGCCCGCAGGGCCGTTACTCCTACGAGCAGTACTTC. It encodes CASSPQGRYSYEQYF.

J is TRBJ1-1 and V is TRBV6-5; D remains ambiguous. The CDR3 is 15 residues long. V lost 0 bases to trimming and J lost 3 bases, with 11 bases between them. Germline V gene data show CDR1 as MNHEY and CDR2 as SVGAGI. The CDR3 sequence is CASSYSIVADTEAFF. The CDR3 region has the DNA TGTGCCAGCAGTTACTCGATAGTGGCGGACACTGAAGCTTTCTTT.

The chain has TRBV6-5 and TRBJ1-5, with D tentatively TRBD1 (5 bases). Germline V gives CDR1 MNHEY, CDR2 SVGAGI. The V end lost 0 bases, the J end lost 4 bases, and 10 bases lay between the germline ends. The CDR3 contains 15 residues. The CDR3 coding sequence is TGTGCCAGCAGTTACTCTACGGACACAAATCAGCCCCAGCATTTT. Translating it yields CASSYSTDTNQPQHF.

The chain links TRBV7-2 to TRBJ2-5; 11 bases line up with TRBD2. In germline, CDR1 is SGHTA, CDR2 FQGNSA. V was pared by 7 bases and J by 3 bases, with 4 bases of the junction left unmatched. The CDR3 runs to 14 residues. The CDR3 nucleotides read TGTGCCAGCACCCCGACTAGCGGGGAAGAGACCCAGTACTTC. Translation gives CASTPTSGEETQYF.

The J gene is TRBJ1-2, the V gene TRBV7-9; the D gene is possibly TRBD1 (5 bases). V was pared by 3 bases and J by 7 bases, with 15 bases between. The germline V gene encodes CDR1 SEHNR and CDR2 FQNEAQ (reference sequence). The CDR3 runs to 14 residues. The CDR3 DNA sequence: TGTGCCAGCAGCTTTTCCTTGGGGGGAGGTGGCTACACCTTC. It encodes CASSFSLGGGGYTF.

This sequence joins TRBV7-9 and TRBJ1-2; 8 positions match TRBD1. The CDR3 sequence is 14 residues long. Unmatched junction bases numbered 12, after V lost 7 bases and J lost 8 bases. Germline-derived CDR1 and CDR2 are SEHNR and FQNEAQ (reference sequence). CDR3 protein: CASTRTGSLFGYTF. For the CDR3, the DNA is TGTGCCAGCACGCGGACAGGGTCTCTGTTCGGCTACACCTTC.

The chain recombines TRBV11-2 with TRBJ1-4; no reliable D call. The CDR3 has 13 residues. Trimming took 0 bases from V and 10 from J, leaving 9 bases between them. Germline CDR1 SGHAT, CDR2 FQNNGV. CDR3 region: CASSLDRGRKLFF. The CDR3 DNA follows: TGTGCCAGCAGCTTAGATCGGGGTCGAAAACTGTTTTTT.

This sequence joins TRBV11-3 and TRBJ1-2; D is unclear. Trimming shortened V by 3 bases and J by 7 bases, and 9 bases separated the two germline ends. The germline CDR1 and CDR2 sequences are SGHNT and YENEEA. The CDR3 has 12 residues. The CDR3 reads CASSLERAGYTF. For the CDR3, the DNA is TGTGCCAGCAGCTTGGAGAGGGCTGGCTACACCTTC.

This sequence joins TRBV7-2 and TRBJ1-2; D is possibly TRBD1 (5 bases). The CDR3 has 13 residues. Germline lookup yields CDR1 SGHTA and CDR2 FQGNSA. V was pared by 5 bases and J by 4 bases, with 11 bases between. In DNA, the CDR3 is TGTGCCAGCAGCCCCGGACACCTCTATGGCTACACCTTC. This encodes CASSPGHLYGYTF.